These 29 T cell receptor beta chains were sequenced from one sample in a study of response to subunit inactivated influenza vaccine. TCRdb reprocessed the RT-PCR reads with MiXCR, giving one entry per CDR3 protein. The repertoire includes approximately 520,000 distinct CDR3 sequences, approximately 24% of them detected once, and 1.5% to 2% sits in the top ten. This specimen consisted of CD4+ T cells sorted from PBMCs, obtained around 5 days after vaccination. These TCRs come from a man between 50 and 59 years old who received an inactivated influenza vaccine.

The gene calls are TRBV7-2 and TRBJ1-3; D is unclear. Trimming shortened V by 1 base and J by 2 bases, and 12 bases separated the two germline ends. The length of the CDR3 is 16 residues. The germline V gene encodes CDR1 SGHTA and CDR2 FQGNSA. The CDR3 region is CASSLEASGAGNTIYF. The CDR3 nucleotides are TGTGCCAGCAGCTTAGAGGCAAGCGGGGCTGGAAACACCATATATTTT.

The CDR3 here is CSARTGVQETQYF. In nucleotides, the CDR3 is TGCAGTGCAAGGACAGGGGTTCAAGAGACCCAGTACTTC. This chain connects TRBV20-1 to TRBJ2-5; 9 bases align to TRBD1. Unmatched junction bases numbered 4, after V lost 6 bases and J lost 2 bases. Per the germline V gene, CDR1 is DFQATT and CDR2 is SNEGSKA (reference sequence). The CDR3 totals 13 residues.

The chain joins TRBV7-9 to TRBJ1-2; D unresolved. Trimming took off 2 bases at V and 4 bases at J, with 11 bases between the two ends. The CDR3 has 14 amino acids. Germline CDR1 is SEHNR and CDR2 is FQNEAQ (reference sequence). The CDR3 sequence is CASSLHGPSYGYTF. CDR3 bases: TGTGCCAGCAGCTTACACGGACCCAGCTATGGCTACACCTTC.

This clonotype was observed a handful of times. J is TRBJ2-1 and V is TRBV27; 9 nucleotides align to TRBD1. With V trimmed by 6 bases and J by 6 bases, 6 bases remained unmatched. The CDR3 runs to 14 residues. Germline values: CDR1 MNHEY, CDR2 SMNVEV (reference sequence). The CDR3 protein is CASRWTGAGNEQFF. The CDR3 DNA reads as TGTGCCAGCAGATGGACAGGGGCAGGCAATGAGCAGTTCTTC.

This clonotype was observed a few times. The chain uses TRBV4-3 and TRBJ1-3; no definite D call. Trimming shortened V by 0 bases and J by 1 base, and 10 bases separated the two germline ends. The V gene's germline CDR1 is LGHNA and CDR2 YSLEER. The CDR3 has 16 residues. The CDR3 loop reads CASSQDLGNSGNTIYF. CDR3 coding DNA: TGCGCCAGCAGCCAAGATCTGGGGAATTCTGGAAACACCATATATTTT.

The rearrangement links TRBV29-1 to TRBJ2-5; TRBD2 aligns across 9 bases. The CDR3 consists of 15 residues. The J segment lost 5 bases and the V segment lost 7 bases, leaving 14 bases of the junction unmatched. From germline, CDR1 is SQVTM and CDR2 ANQGSEA. CDR3: CSAVPLAGGQETQYF. CDR3 DNA: TGCAGCGCTGTCCCTCTGGCGGGGGGGCAGGAGACCCAGTACTTC.

This clonotype has more than one count but fewer than ten. The chain links TRBV2 to TRBJ1-6, with D hard to call. V shed 2 bases and J shed 8 bases, with 10 bases lying between them. The CDR3 sequence is 14 residues long. Germline values: CDR1 SNHLY, CDR2 FYNNEI. The CDR3 here is CASSEWTDYSPLHF. Written as DNA, the CDR3 is TGTGCCAGCAGTGAATGGACGGATTATTCACCCCTCCACTTT.

This clonotype was picked up a small number of times. The CDR3 nucleotides are TGTGCCAGCAGCCCGACCAGAAGGATCCCCGAGCAGTACTTC. It specifies CASSPTRRIPEQYF. The V gene is TRBV6-2 or TRBV6-3, the J gene TRBJ2-7; D is uncertain. The V end was cut by 6 bases, the J end by 6 bases, with 18 bases between. The germline CDR1 and CDR2 sequences are MNHEY and SVGEGT. The CDR3 totals 14 residues.

This chain uses TRBV10-3 with TRBJ2-5; 10 bases line up with TRBD2. V trimming: 3 bases; J trimming: 5 bases; junction bases outside the gene matches: 15. CDR3 size: 18 residues. Germline assignment: CDR1 ENHRY and CDR2 SYGVKD. CDR3 DNA sequence: TGTGCCATCAGTGAAAAGCTAGCGGGAGAAATTGAATTGGAGACCCAGTACTTC. It encodes CAISEKLAGEIELETQYF.

The sample holds many counts of this clonotype. The chain recombines TRBV29-1 with TRBJ2-7; 8 nucleotides match TRBD1. Losses at the gene ends were 4 bases for V and 4 bases for J; bases not matched to a gene: 6. Germline CDR1 reads SQVTM; CDR2 reads ANQGSEA. CDR3 size: 13 residues. DNA of the CDR3: TGCAGCGTTGCCAAGGACAGGGCGTACGAGCAGTACTTC. Translation gives CSVAKDRAYEQYF.

V usage is TRBV6-5 and J usage is TRBJ2-1; the D gene is possibly TRBD1 (7 bases). CDR3 length: 12 residues. The germline V and J ends were trimmed by 6 bases and 10 bases, with 13 bases remaining between them. CDR1 is MNHEY and CDR2 is SVGAGI in the germline V gene. CDR3 protein: CASRPRGAEQFF. The CDR3 nucleotides read TGTGCCAGCAGACCCAGGGGGGCCGAGCAGTTCTTC.

This clonotype was seen a few times. V is TRBV5-1 and J is TRBJ2-3; D unclear. Trimming took 0 bases from V and 6 from J, leaving 14 bases between them. The CDR3 covers 15 residues. The germline CDR1 and CDR2 sequences are SGHRS and YFSETQ. This CDR3 reads CASSLVQVVRDTQYF. The CDR3 region has the DNA TGCGCCAGCAGCTTGGTTCAGGTGGTGAGGGATACGCAGTATTTT.

The chain links TRBV5-1 to TRBJ2-3, with 7 positions matching TRBD2. V dropped 5 bases and J dropped 2; count of bases not matched to a gene: 8. The CDR3 extends over 15 amino acids. Germline CDR1 SGHRS, CDR2 YFSETQ. CDR3 DNA sequence: TGCGCCAGCAGTCAAGCGGGACCAGACACAGATACGCAGTATTTT. Translated, it gives CASSQAGPDTDTQYF.

The chain combines TRBV29-1 with TRBJ1-2, with a tentative D call TRBD1 (5 bases). The CDR3 contains 11 residues. The ends were cut back, 7 bases at V and 8 bases at J, with 14 bases in the middle. Germline assignment: CDR1 SQVTM and CDR2 ANQGSEA. CDR3 bases: TGCAGCGCTTGGGACGGTGTAGGCTACACCTTC. The encoded protein is CSAWDGVGYTF.

There are a few counts of this clonotype. The chain has TRBV18 and TRBJ2-7; 10 bases are a match to TRBD1. CDR1 and CDR2 (germline): KGHSH, LQKENI. The CDR3 has 15 residues. V was clipped by 4 bases and J by 3 bases; unmatched bases: 6. CDR3 sequence reads: CASSRYGTGVYEQYF. The CDR3 DNA reads TGTGCCAGCTCACGATACGGGACAGGGGTCTACGAGCAGTACTTC.

This rearrangement joins TRBV27 to TRBJ1-4, with a tentative D call TRBD1 (6 bases). The V gene's germline CDR1 is MNHEY and CDR2 SMNVEV (reference sequence). With 6 bases removed from V and 7 bases from J, the gap between germline ends came to 18 bases. The CDR3 extends over 15 amino acids. CDR3 loop: CASRGTGLGFEKLFF. CDR3 sequence (DNA): TGTGCCAGCAGGGGAACAGGGCTAGGATTTGAAAAACTGTTTTTT. Combining the CDR3 with reference TRBV27 and TRBJ1-4 gives the whole variable domain EAQVTQNPRYLITVTGKKLTVTCSQNMNHEYMSWYRQDPGLGLRQIYYSMNVEVTDKGDVPEGYKVSRKEKRNFPLILESPSPNQTSLYFCASRGTGLGFEKLFFGSGTQLSVL.

A single count supports this clonotype. V usage is TRBV12-3 or TRBV12-4 and J usage is TRBJ2-1, with D possibly called TRBD1 or TRBD2 (5 bases each). Trimming pared 8 bases from V and 4 bases from J, leaving 33 bases between. The CDR3 loop spans 20 amino acids. CDR3 DNA: TGTGCCAGCCGCCGTCCCGGGACCTTCACCTCCCGAGGGGTTTACAATGAGCAGTTCTTC. It is translated as CASRRPGTFTSRGVYNEQFF.

V gene TRBV11-3 combines with J gene TRBJ2-3; D not resolved. CDR1 is SGHNT and CDR2 is YENEEA in the germline V gene. The V end was cut by 2 bases, the J end by 4 bases, with 7 bases between. The CDR3 length is 13 residues. CDR3 nucleotide sequence: TGTGCCAGCAGCTTACCGGGTTCAGATACGCAGTATTTT. It encodes CASSLPGSDTQYF.

This chain links TRBV6-2 or TRBV6-3 with TRBJ2-2; D is ambiguous. This CDR3 is 12 amino acids long. Germline CDR1 and CDR2: MNHEY and SVGEGT. V was clipped by 6 bases and J by 3 bases, with 5 bases between them. DNA for the CDR3: TGTGCCAGCAGACCCTACACCGGGGAGCTGTTTTTT. Residues: CASRPYTGELFF.

This sequence joins TRBV30 and TRBJ2-1; a weak D match, TRBD2 (5 bases). Germline V gives CDR1 GTSNPN, CDR2 SVGIG (reference sequence). The ends were cut back, 0 bases at V and 2 bases at J, with 8 bases in the middle. There are 14 residues in the CDR3. CDR3 in amino acids: CAWSVGLTYNEQFF. CDR3 nucleotides: TGTGCCTGGAGTGTAGGACTGACCTACAATGAGCAGTTCTTC. Looking up the rest from reference TRBV30 and TRBJ2-1 gives the full variable domain: SQTIHQWPATLVQPVGSPLSLECTVEGTSNPNLYWYRQAAGRGLQLLFYSVGIGQISSEVPQNLSASRPQDRQFILSSKKLLLSDSGFYLCAWSVGLTYNEQFFGPGTRLTVL.

This clonotype was detected a few times. The chain recombines TRBV12-3 or TRBV12-4 with TRBJ2-1; weak D call: TRBD2 (6 bases). Deletions cut 8 bases from V and 9 bases from J, with 20 bases between. The CDR3 is 14 amino acids. CDR3 bases: TGTGCCAGCGGAACGGGACTCCCTCGGAGTGAGCAGTTCTTC. Protein product: CASGTGLPRSEQFF.

The V call is TRBV11-2, the J call TRBJ2-1, with 10 bases identical to TRBD2. CDR3 length: 16 amino acids. Germline CDR1 reads SGHAT; CDR2 reads FQNNGV. J gave up 6 bases and V 6 bases, and 11 bases lay outside the gene matches. This chain's CDR3 is CASSHRTSGFVNEQFF. In DNA, the CDR3 is TGTGCCAGCAGTCACCGGACTAGCGGTTTCGTCAATGAGCAGTTCTTC.

V usage is TRBV4-3 and J usage is TRBJ2-1, with 8 bases lining up with TRBD1. Germline V gene sequence: CDR1 LGHNA, CDR2 YSLEER. Losses at the gene ends were 0 bases for V and 0 bases for J; bases not matched to a gene: 1. The CDR3 sequence is 16 residues long. DNA for the CDR3: TGCGCCAGCAGCCAAGATGACAGGGGCTCCTACAATGAGCAGTTCTTC. This encodes CASSQDDRGSYNEQFF.

This clonotype was detected a few times. This rearrangement joins TRBV5-1 to TRBJ2-4; 7 bases are shared with TRBD1. The CDR3 sequence is 14 residues long. Germline assignment: CDR1 SGHRS and CDR2 YFSETQ. V shed 1 base, J shed 3 bases, and the junction held 1 base outside the gene matches. This chain's CDR3 is CASSLQGDKNIQYF. The CDR3 nucleotides read TGCGCCAGCAGCTTGCAGGGGGACAAAAACATTCAGTACTTC.

The sample holds a few counts of this clonotype. In DNA form, the CDR3 reads TGTGCCAGCAGCCAACAGATTATGAACACTGAAGCTTTCTTT. Protein: CASSQQIMNTEAFF. The rearrangement uses TRBV3-1 and TRBJ1-1; D not certain. The CDR3 length is 14 residues. V was pared by 2 bases and J by 0 bases, with 7 bases between. Germline loops: CDR1 LGHDT, CDR2 YNNKEL (reference sequence).

V is TRBV6-5 and J is TRBJ1-2, with D possibly TRBD1 on 5 matching bases. The germline CDR1 and CDR2 sequences are MNHEY and SVGAGI. V lost 0 bases to trimming and J lost 5 bases, with 13 bases between them. The CDR3 runs 15 residues. CDR3 amino acids: CASSYSYRGEYGYTF. The CDR3, as DNA: TGTGCCAGCAGTTACTCGTATCGGGGCGAGTATGGCTACACCTTC.

The chain recombines TRBV11-2 with TRBJ1-3; D is unclear. V shed 1 base and J shed 7 bases, with 8 bases lying between them. The CDR3 runs 13 residues. The V gene's germline CDR1 is SGHAT and CDR2 FQNNGV. The CDR3 sequence is CASSLALDNTIYF. CDR3 nucleotides: TGTGCCAGCAGCTTAGCGCTAGACAACACCATATATTTT.

This clonotype was detected a few times. The genes are TRBV6-1 and TRBJ1-2; D may be TRBD1 (6 bases). Germline CDR1 MNHNS, CDR2 SASEGT. V gave up 4 bases and J gave up 4 bases, with 16 bases separating them. The CDR3 contains 15 residues. The CDR3 here is CASSASTGALYGYTF. The CDR3 nucleotides are TGTGCCAGCAGTGCGTCGACAGGCGCCCTCTATGGCTACACCTTC.

This chain links TRBV24-1 with TRBJ2-2; weak D call: TRBD1 (6 bases). CDR3 length: 17 amino acids. Germline V gene sequence: CDR1 KGHDR, CDR2 SFDVKD. V lost 5 bases, J lost 2 bases, and 17 bases lay in between. CDR3 protein: CATSGRGLSFNTGELFF. CDR3 DNA sequence: TGTGCCACCAGTGGCAGGGGCCTTTCTTTTAACACCGGGGAGCTGTTTTTT.